Shown below are 32 T cell receptor beta chains from a single sample sequenced in a study of PD-L1 blockade in urothelial cancer. TCRdb's copy holds only in-frame clones and misses some; the assay was immunoSEQ multiplex PCR. The profile covers roughly 51,000 clones, with 86% appearing a single time and about 20% taken by the ten largest. The time point here: pretreatment peripheral blood. This specimen was PBMCs, taken around atezolizumab (anti-PD-L1) treatment. These receptors came from a man in his sixties with urothelial cancer.

The sample holds one count of this clone. The chain joins TRBV6-1 to TRBJ2-1, with D unresolved. Trimming removed 6 bases at V and 6 bases at J, with 18 bases between. The CDR3 length is 15 residues. Germline values: CDR1 MNHNS, CDR2 SASEGT. CDR3 nucleotide sequence: TGTGCCAGCAGGCACTCGTTCCCTAGTGGCAATGAGCAGTTCTTC. It yields the protein CASRHSFPSGNEQFF.

This clone was counted once. This sequence joins TRBV18 and TRBJ2-3; 8 bases match TRBD2. The V segment lost 5 bases and the J segment 5 bases; nucleotides outside the gene matches: 3. The length of the CDR3 is 13 residues. CDR1 is KGHSH, CDR2 LQKENI, per germline. CDR3 amino acids: CASSAGLVDTQYF. CDR3 nucleotide sequence: TGTGCCAGCTCAGCGGGACTAGTAGATACGCAGTATTTT. The full variable domain, its missing parts supplied by reference TRBV18 and TRBJ2-3, is NAGVMQNPRHLVRRRGQEARLRCSPMKGHSHVYWYRQLPEEGLKFMVYLQKENIIDESGMPKERFSAEFPKEGPSILRIQQVVRGDSAAYFCASSAGLVDTQYFGPGTRLTVL.

The V call is TRBV5-1, the J call TRBJ1-1; no definite D call. V shed 4 bases and J shed 7 bases, with 14 bases lying between them. The CDR3 spans 13 residues. Germline values: CDR1 SGHRS, CDR2 YFSETQ. The CDR3 DNA reads TGCGCCAGCAGCCTTACGTCCGAGAATGAAGCTTTCTTT. Amino acid sequence: CASSLTSENEAFF.

The CDR3 region is CASSSQTTEAFF. The DNA for the CDR3 is TGTGCCAGCAGTTCACAGACCACTGAAGCTTTCTTT. V is TRBV6-5 and J is TRBJ1-1; no reliable D call. The V end lost 4 bases, the J end lost 4 bases, and 7 bases lay between the germline ends. The CDR3 runs 12 residues. Germline V gene lookup returns CDR1 MNHEY and CDR2 SVGAGI.

The V gene is TRBV5-8, the J gene TRBJ1-5, with D uncertain. Trimming removed 4 bases at V and 1 base at J, with 18 bases between. The CDR3 runs 17 residues. The V gene's germline CDR1 is SGHTS and CDR2 YDEGEE. The CDR3 bases are TGTGCCAGCAGCGTGAACTCGTGGGCAAGGAGCAATCAGCCCCAGCATTTT. It encodes CASSVNSWARSNQPQHF.

In its sample, this clone was seen a few times. The rearrangement uses TRBV6-5 and TRBJ2-7, with D possibly TRBD2 on 6 matching bases. Trimming stripped 6 bases from V and 7 bases from J, with 13 bases between. The CDR3 contains 12 residues. CDR1 and CDR2 (germline): MNHEY, SVGAGI. The CDR3 loop reads CASSQRAGEQYF. The DNA for the CDR3 is TGTGCCAGCAGCCAAAGGGCGGGGGAGCAGTACTTC.

The chain links TRBV19 to TRBJ2-7; 8 bases match TRBD1. The CDR3 is 13 amino acids. Germline CDR1 is LNHDA and CDR2 is SQIVND (reference sequence). Trimming removed 4 bases from V and 4 bases from J; junction bases left unmatched: 3. The chain's CDR3 is CASSRNRGYEQYF. The CDR3 nucleotides are TGTGCCAGTAGTAGAAACAGGGGGTACGAGCAGTACTTC.

The genes are TRBV10-3 and TRBJ2-1; TRBD2 aligns across 13 bases. This CDR3 spans 17 amino acids. V was pared by 4 bases and J by 5 bases, with 8 bases of the junction left unmatched. The V gene's germline CDR1 is ENHRY and CDR2 SYGVKD. The CDR3 DNA reads TGTGCCATCAGTGCGGAGACTAGCGGGAGGCGTGACAATGAGCAGTTCTTC. Translation: CAISAETSGRRDNEQFF.

The chain couples TRBV20-1 to TRBJ2-7; TRBD2 aligns across 7 bases. J was trimmed by 3 bases and V by 7 bases; bases with no gene match: 3. CDR3 length equals 11 residues. CDR1 is DFQATT and CDR2 is SNEGSKA in the germline V gene (reference sequence). In DNA, the CDR3 is TGCAGTGGGAGCGGGAACTACGAGCAGTACTTC. This translates into CSGSGNYEQYF.

The V call is TRBV2, the J call TRBJ1-1, with no clear D. Between the trimmed V and J ends, which lost 5 bases and 1 base, there was a span of 8 bases. Germline V gene data show CDR1 as SNHLY and CDR2 as FYNNEI. This CDR3 region has 13 residues. CDR3 DNA sequence: TGTGCCAGCAGTCCTATTAGGAACACTGAAGCTTTCTTT. It translates to CASSPIRNTEAFF.

V and J are TRBV27 and TRBJ2-3; 15 nucleotides match TRBD2. CDR1 and CDR2 from the germline V gene are MNHEY and SMNVEV (reference sequence). The CDR3 extends over 16 amino acids. The V segment lost 5 bases and the J segment 7 bases; nucleotides outside the gene matches: 7. The CDR3 loop is CASSGRTSGGANTQYF. CDR3 DNA sequence: TGTGCCAGCAGTGGAAGGACTAGCGGGGGGGCAAATACGCAGTATTTT.

The chain is built from TRBV6-5 and TRBJ2-1, with TRBD2 matching 8 bases. The germline V gene has CDR1 MNHEY and CDR2 SVGAGI. The CDR3 runs 15 residues. With V trimmed by 5 bases and J by 4 bases, 7 bases remained unmatched. CDR3 sequence (DNA): TGTGCCAGCAGTCAACTAGCGGTTCCTTACAATGAGCAGTTCTTC. Protein product: CASSQLAVPYNEQFF.

This chain uses TRBV9 with TRBJ2-1; the D gene is possibly TRBD2 (6 bases). This CDR3 has 15 residues. Germline lookup yields CDR1 SGDLS and CDR2 YYNGEE. V was pared by 2 bases and J by 1 base, with 10 bases between. The CDR3: CASSVRLGSYNEQFF. CDR3 sequence (DNA): TGTGCCAGCAGCGTCCGACTAGGTTCCTACAATGAGCAGTTCTTC.

This chain joins TRBV19 and TRBJ1-1; D gene uncertain. This CDR3 is built from 11 residues. Trimming pared 7 bases from V and 0 bases from J, leaving 3 bases between. Germline CDR1 LNHDA, CDR2 SQIVND (reference sequence). The CDR3 is CASTVNTEAFF. DNA for the CDR3: TGTGCCAGTACGGTGAACACTGAAGCTTTCTTT.

The gene calls are TRBV5-4 and TRBJ2-5, with 12 nucleotides matching TRBD2. CDR3 length: 14 amino acids. Germline CDR1 reads SGHNT; CDR2 reads YYREEE (reference sequence). V shed 5 bases, J shed 5 bases, and the junction held 4 bases outside the gene matches. CDR3 protein: CASRETSGSETQYF. The CDR3 DNA sequence: TGTGCCAGCAGGGAGACTAGCGGGAGTGAGACCCAGTACTTC. Full variable domain (remainder filled in from reference TRBV5-4 and TRBJ2-5): ETGVTQSPTHLIKTRGQQVTLRCSSQSGHNTVSWYQQALGQGPQFIFQYYREEENGRGNFPPRFSGLQFPNYSSELNVNALELDDSALYLCASRETSGSETQYFGPGTRLLVL.

CDR3: CASSLGGSLKETQYF. CDR3 nucleotides: TGCGCCAGCAGCTTGGGGGGCAGCCTAAAAGAGACCCAGTACTTC. The chain has TRBV5-1 and TRBJ2-5; a weak D match, TRBD1 (5 bases). The CDR3 covers 15 residues. Trimming left V 0 bases short and J 3 bases short, with 12 bases between. Germline CDR1 is SGHRS and CDR2 is YFSETQ. Complete variable domain (other parts from reference TRBV5-1 and TRBJ2-5): KAGVTQTPRYLIKTRGQQVTLSCSPISGHRSVSWYQQTPGQGLQFLFEYFSETQRNKGNFPGRFSGRQFSNSRSEMNVSTLELGDSALYLCASSLGGSLKETQYFGPGTRLLVL.

CDR3 nucleotides: TGTGCCTGGAGTGGCAGGGGACAGGAGACCCAGTACTTC. It encodes CAWSGRGQETQYF. V is TRBV30 and J is TRBJ2-5; 7 bases are a match to TRBD1. The CDR3 contains 13 residues. Germline V gene data show CDR1 as GTSNPN and CDR2 as SVGIG (reference sequence). Trimming cost V 1 base and J 5 bases; bases outside gene matches: 4.

V and J are TRBV5-1 and TRBJ1-3; D is ambiguous. V was shortened by 4 bases and J by 0 bases, with 11 bases between the two germline ends. From germline, CDR1 is SGHRS and CDR2 YFSETQ. The CDR3 is made up of 15 amino acids. CDR3 DNA: TGCGCCAGCAGCCCCAACATTGACTCTGGAAACACCATATATTTT. It encodes CASSPNIDSGNTIYF.

The rearrangement joins TRBV30 to TRBJ1-2; the match to TRBD1 covers 8 bases. The ends lost 8 bases at V and 3 bases at J; junction bases unmatched: 5. The CDR3 has 12 amino acids. Germline V gene data show CDR1 as GTSNPN and CDR2 as SVGIG (reference sequence). The CDR3 protein is CAVQGAHYGYTF. CDR3 nucleotides: TGTGCCGTCCAGGGGGCTCACTATGGCTACACCTTC.

V usage is TRBV7-3 and J usage is TRBJ2-3; TRBD2 might be the D (6 bases). The CDR3 length is 16 residues. Germline V gene data show CDR1 as SGHTA and CDR2 as FQGTGA. Trimming cost V 3 bases and J 1 base, with 14 bases left between them. In DNA, the CDR3 is TGTGCCAGCAGCTTTACCGGTCCGGGGGGCACAGATACGCAGTATTTT. It yields the protein CASSFTGPGGTDTQYF.

This clone was seen a few times. This chain connects TRBV5-1 to TRBJ2-3; 7 nucleotides align to TRBD1. Germline lookup yields CDR1 SGHRS and CDR2 YFSETQ. V shed 4 bases and J 4 bases; nucleotides not matched to a gene: 9. The CDR3 contains 15 residues. This CDR3 reads CASSTRQGRADTQYF. The CDR3 DNA is TGCGCCAGCAGCACCCGACAGGGTCGGGCAGATACGCAGTATTTT.

The genes are TRBV2 and TRBJ1-5, with D maybe TRBD1 (5 bases). Germline-derived CDR1 and CDR2 are SNHLY and FYNNEI. V lost 11 bases, J lost 4 bases, and 15 bases lay in between. CDR3 length: 13 amino acids. The CDR3 region is CAAGGGGNQPQHF. The CDR3 coding sequence is TGTGCCGCCGGTGGGGGGGGGAATCAGCCCCAGCATTTT.

The chain joins TRBV6-1 to TRBJ1-2; 9 positions match TRBD1. Germline CDR1 MNHNS, CDR2 SASEGT. The V segment lost 4 bases and the J segment 8 bases; nucleotides outside the gene matches: 11. The CDR3 has 15 amino acids. The CDR3 region has the DNA TGTGCCAGCAGTGCCGGGACAGGGTCAGGGGGAGGCTACACCTTC. This encodes CASSAGTGSGGGYTF.

The chain links TRBV29-1 to TRBJ2-7; 8 nucleotides align to TRBD2. The germline gives CDR1 SQVTM, CDR2 ANQGSEA. V dropped 6 bases and J dropped 0; count of bases not matched to a gene: 4. The CDR3 is 13 amino acids. CDR3 coding DNA: TGCAGCGTAGGCGGGGGGAGCTCCTACGAGCAGTACTTC. Protein sequence: CSVGGGSSYEQYF.

V usage is TRBV5-6 and J usage is TRBJ2-3; the D gene is possibly TRBD2 (6 bases). The V end lost 0 bases, the J end lost 0 bases, and 8 bases lay between the germline ends. There are 15 residues in the CDR3. The germline gives CDR1 SGHDT, CDR2 YYEEEE. The CDR3 loop is CASSLGLASTDTQYF. CDR3 bases: TGTGCCAGCAGCTTGGGGCTAGCGAGCACAGATACGCAGTATTTT.

V and J are TRBV5-1 and TRBJ2-3; no reliable D call. Per the germline V gene, CDR1 is SGHRS and CDR2 is YFSETQ. The CDR3 extends over 13 amino acids. V was clipped by 0 bases and J by 5 bases, with 7 bases between them. CDR3 protein: CASSLAGVDTQYF. Written as DNA, the CDR3 is TGCGCCAGCAGCTTGGCCGGAGTAGATACGCAGTATTTT.

V usage is TRBV1 and J usage is TRBJ2-7; the D call of TRBD1 is as the table states it, not checked on the DNA. TRBV1 is noted as a pseudogene. The CDR3 has 18 amino acids. CDR3 DNA: TGCACCAGCAGCCAAGGACCCCCCAGGGATCCCTTTTCCTACGAGCAGTACTTC. Amino acid sequence: CTSSQGPPRDPFSYEQYF.

This chain connects TRBV30 to TRBJ2-6, with D uncertain. The germline gives CDR1 GTSNPN, CDR2 SVGIG (reference sequence). V was clipped by 8 bases and J by 0 bases, with 8 bases between them. This CDR3 is built from 13 residues. The CDR3 sequence: CAGTFSGANVLTF. CDR3 nucleotides: TGTGCCGGCACGTTCTCTGGGGCCAACGTCCTGACTTTC.

The CDR3 protein is CASASGGLNTEAFF. CDR3 nucleotides: TGTGCTAGTGCCTCAGGGGGCCTGAACACTGAAGCTTTCTTT. The gene calls are TRBV12-5 and TRBJ1-1, with 8 bases that match TRBD1. CDR1 and CDR2 (germline): LGHNT, FRNRAP. Trimming at V came to 7 bases and at J to 0 bases, leaving 4 bases not matched to a gene. The CDR3 runs to 14 residues.

The chain employs TRBV30 and TRBJ2-7; D is undetermined. The CDR3 totals 11 residues. Trimming pared 2 bases from V and 7 bases from J, leaving 9 bases between. The V gene's germline CDR1 is GTSNPN and CDR2 SVGIG (reference sequence). The CDR3 here is CAWSHRREQYF. In DNA, the CDR3 is TGTGCCTGGAGTCATAGGCGGGAGCAGTACTTC. Variable domain in full (rest from reference TRBV30 and TRBJ2-7): SQTIHQWPATLVQPVGSPLSLECTVEGTSNPNLYWYRQAAGRGLQLLFYSVGIGQISSEVPQNLSASRPQDRQFILSSKKLLLSDSGFYLCAWSHRREQYFGPGTRLTVT.

This clone is a singleton in its sample. This chain joins TRBV7-9 and TRBJ1-5; maybe TRBD1 (5 bases). Trimming took off 3 bases at V and 7 bases at J, with 10 bases between the two ends. The CDR3 is made up of 13 amino acids. Germline V CDR1 and CDR2: SEHNR, FQNEAQ (reference sequence). DNA of the CDR3: TGTGCCAGCAGCTTCGGGACTATGCAGCCCCAGCATTTT. Translating it yields CASSFGTMQPQHF.

The chain couples TRBV6-1 to TRBJ1-2, with a weak D call TRBD1 (5 bases). There are 11 residues in the CDR3. V shed 8 bases and J shed 4 bases, with 8 bases lying between them. Germline V gene lookup returns CDR1 MNHNS and CDR2 SASEGT. The CDR3 DNA sequence: TGTGCCAGCTCAGGGTCCTATGGCTACACCTTC. Its translation is CASSGSYGYTF.